This T cell receptor (beta chain) derives from a study of shared clonotypes between healthy human individuals. Looking at the study overall: The cohort had two women and a few men, ages 18 to 49.

Overall study results and limits: Naive subsets generally had larger estimated richness than memory subsets.

As for this clone: Its antigen is unknown.

The CDR3 is 16 residues long. The germline CDR1 and CDR2 sequences are MNHEY and SMNVEV (reference sequence). V was shortened by 3 bases and J by 4 bases, with 15 bases between the two germline ends. The method was immunoSEQ multiplex PCR; TCRdb's version includes in-frame clones alone and lacks a portion of them. The sample has 190,000 or so clones; approximately 92% are singletons. The sequenced sample consisted of naive CD4+ T cells sorted from blood. Subset defined: CD45RA+ positively selected. The origin of this receptor is a young woman in good health. The V and J genes are TRBV27 and TRBJ1-4; perhaps TRBD1 as D (6 bases). This chain's CDR3 is CASSLISGGGNEKLFF. CDR3 bases: TGTGCCAGCAGTTTGATATCGGGGGGCGGTAATGAAAAACTGTTTTTT.